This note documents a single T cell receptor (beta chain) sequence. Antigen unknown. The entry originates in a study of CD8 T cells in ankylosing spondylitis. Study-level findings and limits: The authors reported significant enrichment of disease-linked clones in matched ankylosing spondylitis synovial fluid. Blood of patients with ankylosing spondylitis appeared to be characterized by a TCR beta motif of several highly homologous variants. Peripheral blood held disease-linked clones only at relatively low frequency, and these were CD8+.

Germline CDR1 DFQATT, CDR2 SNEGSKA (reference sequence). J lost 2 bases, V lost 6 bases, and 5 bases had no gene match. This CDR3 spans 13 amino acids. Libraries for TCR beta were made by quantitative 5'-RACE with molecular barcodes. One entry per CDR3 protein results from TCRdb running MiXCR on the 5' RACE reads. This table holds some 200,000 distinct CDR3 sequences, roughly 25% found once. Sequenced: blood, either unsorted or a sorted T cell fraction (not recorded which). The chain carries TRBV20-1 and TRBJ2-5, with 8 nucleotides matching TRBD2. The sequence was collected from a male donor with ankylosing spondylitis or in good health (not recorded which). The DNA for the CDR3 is TGCAGTGCAACGGGACTAGATCAAGAGACCCAGTACTTC. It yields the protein CSATGLDQETQYF.